These 28 T cell receptor beta chains were all obtained from the same sample, sequenced in a study of blood T cell repertoires in COVID-19. Sequencing used immunoSEQ multiplex PCR; TCRdb keeps in-frame clones, though not all of them. The data show around 250,000 clones, roughly 85% seen once. The material sequenced was peripheral blood. Receptors were obtained from a man in his 60s who had recovered from COVID-19.

The rearrangement links TRBV6-6 to TRBJ2-1; possibly TRBD2 for D (5 bases). This CDR3 has 15 residues. The germline gives CDR1 MNHNY, CDR2 SVGAGI (reference sequence). Trimming took off 2 bases at V and 9 bases at J, with 17 bases between the two ends. The CDR3 sequence: CASSYPAGRSIEQFF. The CDR3 nucleotides are TGTGCCAGCAGTTACCCCGCGGGTCGGTCAATTGAGCAGTTCTTC.

The V call is TRBV5-1, the J call TRBJ1-1; maybe TRBD1 (6 bases). The CDR3 totals 15 residues. V lost 1 base, J lost 1 base, and 11 bases lay in between. Germline lookup yields CDR1 SGHRS and CDR2 YFSETQ. CDR3 DNA sequence: TGCGCCAGCAGCTTGTGGGGGGGCCCGAACACTGAAGCTTTCTTT. Protein: CASSLWGGPNTEAFF.

With respect to this clone: One junction end does not reproduce the germline sequence, and a read error may be involved. The chain is built from TRBV3-1 (or the pseudogene TRBV3-2) and TRBJ2-5; 12 bases match TRBD2. Germline assignment: CDR1 LGHDT and CDR2 YNNKEL (reference sequence). The CDR3 loop spans 18 amino acids. CDR3 amino acids: CASSQGRTSGASGEAQYF. For the CDR3, the DNA is TGTGCCAGCAGCCAGGGACGGACTAGCGGGGCAAGTGGAGAGGCCCAGTACTTC.

This clone was seen once. J is TRBJ1-3 and V is TRBV19, with D uncertain. The CDR3 has 15 amino acids. The germline gives CDR1 LNHDA, CDR2 SQIVND (reference sequence). Between the trimmed V and J ends, which lost 7 bases and 0 bases, there was a span of 13 bases. The CDR3 loop is CASIGLLSSGNTIYF. The CDR3 region has the DNA TGTGCCAGTATTGGTCTCCTAAGCTCTGGAAACACCATATATTTT. The variable domain in full, with the rest retrieved from reference TRBV19 and TRBJ1-3, is DGGITQSPKYLFRKEGQNVTLSCEQNLNHDAMYWYRQDPGQGLRLIYYSQIVNDFQKGDIAEGYSVSREKKESFPLTVTSAQKNPTAFYLCASIGLLSSGNTIYFGEGSWLTVV.

CDR3 nucleotides: TGTGCCAGTAGTATGTACGGAGGGGTCTCTGGAAACACCATATATTTT. It yields the protein CASSMYGGVSGNTIYF. The V and J genes are TRBV19 and TRBJ1-3; a possible D gene is TRBD1 (5 bases). CDR3 length equals 16 residues. In germline, CDR1 is LNHDA, CDR2 SQIVND (reference sequence). Trimming left V 3 bases short and J 0 bases short, with 12 bases between.

This clone ranks as medium-sized. The chain joins TRBV18 to TRBJ1-5; 10 bases map to TRBD1. With 6 bases clipped from V and 0 bases from J, the junction kept 11 bases outside the gene matches. The germline V gene has CDR1 KGHSH and CDR2 LQKENI. This CDR3 has 18 amino acids. The CDR3 loop reads CASSPLGQGSSSNQPQHF. DNA for the CDR3: TGTGCCAGCTCCCCCCTGGGACAGGGGTCCTCTAGCAATCAGCCCCAGCATTTT.

This clone showed up just once. The chain has TRBV25-1 and TRBJ1-2; 9 bases agree with TRBD1. The CDR3 contains 14 residues. Trimming at V came to 4 bases and at J to 8 bases, leaving 8 bases not matched to a gene. CDR1 is MGHDK and CDR2 is SYGVNS in the germline V gene. The CDR3 nucleotides are TGTGCCAGCAGTGCGGACAGGGGAAAAGACGGCTACACCTTC. Its protein product is CASSADRGKDGYTF.

The gene calls are TRBV4-2 and TRBJ1-4; tentatively, D is TRBD1 (6 bases). Germline CDR1 and CDR2: LGHNA and YNFKEQ. Trimming pared 6 bases from V and 6 bases from J, leaving 14 bases between. The CDR3 runs 14 residues. In nucleotides, the CDR3 is TGTGCCAGCAGACCCCAGGGGATGCATGAAAAACTGTTTTTT. Residues: CASRPQGMHEKLFF.

The chain recombines TRBV12-3 or TRBV12-4 with TRBJ1-3, with D perhaps matching TRBD1 (6 bases). CDR3 size: 13 residues. Between the trimmed V and J ends, which lost 6 bases and 5 bases, there was a span of 11 bases. CDR3 DNA: TGTGCCAGCAGAATTCAGGGGCGAAACACCATATATTTT. It yields the protein CASRIQGRNTIYF.

The rearrangement uses TRBV5-4 and TRBJ2-2; D unresolved. The V gene's germline CDR1 is SGHNT and CDR2 YYREEE (reference sequence). CDR3 length: 13 amino acids. V lost 9 bases, J lost 7 bases, and 16 bases lay in between. Here the CDR3 reads CATFATTNGELFF. The CDR3 nucleotides are TGTGCCACCTTCGCCACAACAAACGGGGAGCTGTTTTTT.

The gene calls are TRBV28 and TRBJ2-7; 8 nucleotides match TRBD2. CDR1 MDHEN and CDR2 SYDVKM come from the germline V gene. The V and J ends lost 6 bases and 7 bases, in that order; junction bases with no gene match: 2. The CDR3 runs 11 residues. CDR3 amino acids: CASSTGGEQYF. The DNA of the CDR3 is TGTGCCAGCAGCACGGGGGGGGAGCAGTACTTC.

The genes are TRBV18 and TRBJ1-4; D not resolved. The germline gives CDR1 KGHSH, CDR2 LQKENI. The CDR3 loop spans 13 amino acids. V lost 2 bases, J lost 4 bases, and 5 bases lay in between. CDR3 in amino acids: CASSPISNEKLFF. CDR3 bases: TGTGCCAGCTCACCAATCAGTAATGAAAAACTGTTTTTT.

This chain links TRBV21-1 with TRBJ2-7; the table's D call, TRBD1, was not checked against the DNA. TRBV21-1 is a pseudogene locus. The CDR3 covers 14 residues. CDR3 region: CASSRGQGADEQYF. The CDR3 region has the DNA TGTGCCAGCAGCAGGGGACAGGGGGCGGACGAGCAGTACTTC.

The V gene is TRBV3-1 (or the pseudogene TRBV3-2), the J gene TRBJ2-7, with D possibly matching TRBD1 (5 bases). Trimming took off 4 bases at V and 3 bases at J, with 13 bases between the two ends. CDR1 and CDR2 from the germline V gene are LGHDT and YNNKEL (reference sequence). The CDR3 has 14 amino acids. CDR3: CASSPRPQGYEQYF. CDR3 nucleotides: TGTGCCAGCAGCCCTAGGCCCCAGGGCTACGAGCAGTACTTC.

This chain links TRBV6-1 with TRBJ2-3; D not resolved. The V gene lost 2 bases and the J gene lost 6 bases, with 15 bases spanning the gap. Germline CDR1 is MNHNS and CDR2 is SASEGT. The CDR3 totals 15 residues. CDR3 coding DNA: TGTGCCAGCAGTGAATTCGCACTGCCTTCCGATACGCAGTATTTT. Protein: CASSEFALPSDTQYF.

This clone was seen a handful of times. The chain is built from TRBV3-1 (or the pseudogene TRBV3-2) and TRBJ1-2; D is uncertain. CDR1 LGHDT and CDR2 YNNKEL come from the germline V gene (reference sequence). V was pared by 1 base and J by 4 bases, with 16 bases between. The CDR3 spans 16 residues. This chain's CDR3 is CASSQGFGSSGYGYTF. CDR3 DNA sequence: TGTGCCAGCAGCCAAGGATTTGGTTCTTCCGGCTATGGCTACACCTTC.

The chain carries TRBV24-1 and TRBJ2-4; 8 nucleotides match TRBD2. V trimming: 9 bases; J trimming: 8 bases; junction bases outside the gene matches: 2. The CDR3 totals 11 residues. CDR1 and CDR2 (germline): KGHDR, SFDVKD. CDR3: CATASGHIQYF. CDR3 nucleotide sequence: TGTGCCACCGCTAGCGGGCACATTCAGTACTTC.

Comments on this clone: Other DNA sequences in the same sample also yield this CDR3. The chain has TRBV3-1 (or the pseudogene TRBV3-2) and TRBJ1-2; possibly TRBD1 for D (5 bases). Trimming left V 1 base short and J 5 bases short, with 8 bases between. The CDR3 is 13 residues long. CDR1 and CDR2 from the germline V gene are LGHDT and YNNKEL (reference sequence). This CDR3 is CASSQGQSYGYTF. The DNA of the CDR3 is TGTGCCAGCAGCCAAGGACAGAGTTATGGCTACACCTTC.

The chain couples TRBV2 to TRBJ1-6, with a tentative D call TRBD1 (6 bases). Trimming pared 2 bases from V and 7 bases from J, leaving 12 bases between. From germline, CDR1 is SNHLY and CDR2 FYNNEI. The length of the CDR3 is 15 residues. CDR3 nucleotides: TGTGCCAGCAGTGAATCTAGGACAGTGAATTCACCCCTCCACTTT. This sequence encodes CASSESRTVNSPLHF.

V usage is TRBV11-3 and J usage is TRBJ2-1; D remains unclear. In germline, CDR1 is SGHNT, CDR2 YENEEA. The CDR3 runs 15 residues. V lost 0 bases, J lost 3 bases, and 9 bases lay in between. The CDR3 coding sequence is TGTGCCAGCAGCTTAGATGTGCTAAGCTACAATGAGCAGTTCTTC. This translates into CASSLDVLSYNEQFF.

This clone appeared a single time. This chain uses TRBV30 with TRBJ2-5, with 12 bases aligning to TRBD2. The CDR3 is 14 amino acids. With 1 base clipped from V and 6 bases from J, the junction kept 3 bases outside the gene matches. The germline gives CDR1 GTSNPN, CDR2 SVGIG (reference sequence). The CDR3 reads CAWSGLAGGKTQYF. DNA of the CDR3: TGTGCCTGGAGTGGGCTAGCGGGGGGGAAGACCCAGTACTTC. The variable domain in full, with the rest retrieved from reference TRBV30 and TRBJ2-5, is SQTIHQWPATLVQPVGSPLSLECTVEGTSNPNLYWYRQAAGRGLQLLFYSVGIGQISSEVPQNLSASRPQDRQFILSSKKLLLSDSGFYLCAWSGLAGGKTQYFGPGTRLLVL.

The chain links TRBV6-6 to TRBJ2-7; 9 bases line up with TRBD1. Looked up from germline, CDR1 is MNHNY and CDR2 is SVGAGI (reference sequence). The CDR3 spans 15 residues. V dropped 2 bases and J dropped 1; count of bases not matched to a gene: 3. For the CDR3, the DNA is TGTGCCAGCAGTTACGGACAGGGGAGATCCTACGAGCAGTACTTC. The encoded protein is CASSYGQGRSYEQYF.

The chain joins TRBV5-5 to TRBJ1-4; D is ambiguous. Germline lookup yields CDR1 SGHKS and CDR2 YYEKEE (reference sequence). The CDR3 has 16 amino acids. Trimming left V 3 bases short and J 4 bases short, with 16 bases between. The CDR3, as DNA: TGTGCCAGCAGCTCGGGTGTGTCAGCGAGTAATGAAAAACTGTTTTTT. Translated: CASSSGVSASNEKLFF.

The genes are TRBV5-4 and TRBJ2-5; TRBD2 agrees at 10 bases. The CDR3 has 16 residues. The V and J ends lost 0 bases and 5 bases, in that order; junction bases with no gene match: 7. Looked up from germline, CDR1 is SGHNT and CDR2 is YYREEE (reference sequence). DNA for the CDR3: TGTGCCAGCAGCTTGGGGGCTAGCGGGAGATCGGAGACCCAGTACTTC. Its translation is CASSLGASGRSETQYF. Full variable domain (missing parts from reference TRBV5-4 and TRBJ2-5): ETGVTQSPTHLIKTRGQQVTLRCSSQSGHNTVSWYQQALGQGPQFIFQYYREEENGRGNFPPRFSGLQFPNYSSELNVNALELDDSALYLCASSLGASGRSETQYFGPGTRLLVL.

This chain links TRBV7-2 with TRBJ2-5; TRBD2 aligns across 11 bases. CDR3 length: 14 amino acids. V lost 8 bases and J lost 1; bases outside the gene matches: 3. The germline gives CDR1 SGHTA, CDR2 FQGNSA. Written as DNA, the CDR3 is TGTGCCAGCTCTAGCGGGGGGCGCCAAGAGACCCAGTACTTC. Amino acid sequence: CASSSGGRQETQYF.

CDR3 DNA: TGTGCCTGGAGTGGAGGGCCTCTTGCAACCGGGGAGCTGTTTTTT. This codes for CAWSGGPLATGELFF. The chain recombines TRBV30 with TRBJ2-2, with D maybe TRBD2 (5 bases). This CDR3 comprises 15 residues. The V gene lost 1 base and the J gene lost 5 bases, with 14 bases spanning the gap. CDR1 is GTSNPN, CDR2 SVGIG, per germline (reference sequence). Full variable domain (missing parts from reference TRBV30 and TRBJ2-2): SQTIHQWPATLVQPVGSPLSLECTVEGTSNPNLYWYRQAAGRGLQLLFYSVGIGQISSEVPQNLSASRPQDRQFILSSKKLLLSDSGFYLCAWSGGPLATGELFFGEGSRLTVL.

The rearrangement uses TRBV28 and TRBJ1-2; 9 positions match TRBD1. The V gene end was trimmed by 5 bases and the J gene end by 6 bases; junction bases not matched to a gene: 10. Per the germline V gene, CDR1 is MDHEN and CDR2 is SYDVKM. The CDR3 spans 15 residues. The CDR3 region has the DNA TGTGCCAGCAGTACCGGGACAGGGTGGTCTCATGGCTACACCTTC. Encoded protein: CASSTGTGWSHGYTF.

This chain connects TRBV5-5 to TRBJ2-3; 10 bases fit TRBD1. Germline assignment: CDR1 SGHKS and CDR2 YYEKEE (reference sequence). V dropped 2 bases and J dropped 1; count of bases not matched to a gene: 1. The CDR3 consists of 15 residues. This CDR3 reads CASSFGTGGTDTQYF. The CDR3 nucleotides are TGTGCCAGCAGCTTCGGGACAGGGGGCACAGATACGCAGTATTTT.